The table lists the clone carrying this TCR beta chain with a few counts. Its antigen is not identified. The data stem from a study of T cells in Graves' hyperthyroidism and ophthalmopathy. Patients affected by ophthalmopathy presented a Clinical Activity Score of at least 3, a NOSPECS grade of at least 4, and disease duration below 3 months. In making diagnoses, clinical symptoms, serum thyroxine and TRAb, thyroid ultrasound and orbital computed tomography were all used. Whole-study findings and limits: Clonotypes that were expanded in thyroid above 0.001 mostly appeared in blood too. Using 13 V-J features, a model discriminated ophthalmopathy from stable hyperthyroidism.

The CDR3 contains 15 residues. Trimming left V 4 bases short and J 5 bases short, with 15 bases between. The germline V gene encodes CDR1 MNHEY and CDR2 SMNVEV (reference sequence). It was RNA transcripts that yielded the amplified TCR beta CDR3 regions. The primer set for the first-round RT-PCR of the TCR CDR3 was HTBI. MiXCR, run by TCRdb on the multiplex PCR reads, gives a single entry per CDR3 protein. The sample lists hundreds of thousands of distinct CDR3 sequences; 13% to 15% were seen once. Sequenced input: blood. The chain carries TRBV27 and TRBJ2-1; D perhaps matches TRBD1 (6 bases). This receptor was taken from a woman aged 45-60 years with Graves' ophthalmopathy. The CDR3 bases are TGTGCCAGCAGTTCCCCGGGACAAGGCCACAATGAGCAGTTCTTC. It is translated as CASSSPGQGHNEQFF.